This T cell receptor (beta chain) was retrieved from a study of blood T cell repertoires in COVID-19. About the study: Samples representing acute and convalescent COVID-19 were sourced from the United States, Italy and Spain. Nucleic acid was either cDNA or gDNA, and it came from T cells, B-cell-depleted T cells, or PBMCs.

Germline CDR1 SNHLY, CDR2 FYNNEI. V lost 11 bases to trimming and J lost 7 bases; unmatched junction nucleotides: 13. There are 14 residues in the CDR3. In the authors' methods: For nucleated cells, counts were estimated from reference gene primer amplification. The method was immunoSEQ multiplex PCR; TCRdb's version includes in-frame clones alone and lacks a portion of them. From that table come the V and J calls and clone size; the DNA was used to work out D and trimming. The table records around 85,000 clones, around nine tenths of them present only once. This clonotype was sampled from a man in his sixties with acute or convalescent COVID-19. The sequenced sample consisted of peripheral blood. The chain combines TRBV2 with TRBJ1-4; 7 bases agree with TRBD1. CDR3 protein: CAGARQGGSEKLFF. In DNA form, the CDR3 reads TGTGCCGGCGCCCGACAGGGCGGAAGTGAAAAACTGTTTTTT.